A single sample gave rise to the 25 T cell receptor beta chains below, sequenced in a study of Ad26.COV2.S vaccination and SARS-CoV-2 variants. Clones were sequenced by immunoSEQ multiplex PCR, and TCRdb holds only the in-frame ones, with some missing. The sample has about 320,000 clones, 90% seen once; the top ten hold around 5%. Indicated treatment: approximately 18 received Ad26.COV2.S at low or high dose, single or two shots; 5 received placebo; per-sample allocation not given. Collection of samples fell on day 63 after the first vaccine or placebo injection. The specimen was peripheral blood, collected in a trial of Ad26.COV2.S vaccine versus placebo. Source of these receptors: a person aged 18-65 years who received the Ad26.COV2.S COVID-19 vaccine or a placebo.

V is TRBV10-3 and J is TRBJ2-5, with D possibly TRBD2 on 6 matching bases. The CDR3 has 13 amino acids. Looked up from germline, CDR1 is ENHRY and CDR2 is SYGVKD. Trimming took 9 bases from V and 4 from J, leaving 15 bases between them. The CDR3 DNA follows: TGTGCCATTCGACGAGGGGAGGTAGAGACCCAGTACTTC. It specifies CAIRRGEVETQYF.

As DNA, the CDR3 is TGTGCCAGCAGCTTAGCTAGCGGGAGGGGAGGCTCCTACGAGCAGTACGTC. It yields the protein CASSLASGRGGSYEQYV. V and J are TRBV5-4 and TRBJ2-7; 12 bases fit TRBD2. Germline values: CDR1 SGHNT, CDR2 YYREEE (reference sequence). This CDR3 region has 17 residues. V lost 2 bases to trimming and J lost 0 bases; unmatched junction nucleotides: 6.

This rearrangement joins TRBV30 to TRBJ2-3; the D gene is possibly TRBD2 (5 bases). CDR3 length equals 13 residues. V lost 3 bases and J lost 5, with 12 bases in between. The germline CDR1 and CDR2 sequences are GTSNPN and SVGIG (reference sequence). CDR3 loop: CAWSGKTRDTQYF. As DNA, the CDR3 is TGTGCCTGGAGCGGGAAGACCCGAGATACGCAGTATTTT. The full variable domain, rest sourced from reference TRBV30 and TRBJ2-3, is SQTIHQWPATLVQPVGSPLSLECTVEGTSNPNLYWYRQAAGRGLQLLFYSVGIGQISSEVPQNLSASRPQDRQFILSSKKLLLSDSGFYLCAWSGKTRDTQYFGPGTRLTVL.

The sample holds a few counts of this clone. The CDR3 protein is CASSQEPTPASYGYTF. The CDR3 nucleotides are TGCGCCAGCAGCCAAGAACCGACCCCAGCCTCCTATGGCTACACCTTC. This rearrangement joins TRBV4-3 to TRBJ1-2; D unclear. Trimming pared 0 bases from V and 4 bases from J, leaving 15 bases between. This CDR3 has 16 residues. In germline, CDR1 is LGHNA, CDR2 YSLEER.

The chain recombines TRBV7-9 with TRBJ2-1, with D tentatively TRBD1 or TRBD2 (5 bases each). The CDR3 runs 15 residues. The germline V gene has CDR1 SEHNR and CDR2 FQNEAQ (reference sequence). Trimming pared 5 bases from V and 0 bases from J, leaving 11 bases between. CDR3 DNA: TGTGCCAGCAGCCTGGGACCTCTCTCCTACAATGAGCAGTTCTTC. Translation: CASSLGPLSYNEQFF.

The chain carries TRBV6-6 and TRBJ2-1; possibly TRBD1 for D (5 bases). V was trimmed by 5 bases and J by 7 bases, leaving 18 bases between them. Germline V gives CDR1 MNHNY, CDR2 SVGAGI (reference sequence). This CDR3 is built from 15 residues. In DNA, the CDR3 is TGTGCCAGCAGTCCCCGGTTGCAGGGTCGAAATGAGCAGTTCTTC. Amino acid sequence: CASSPRLQGRNEQFF.

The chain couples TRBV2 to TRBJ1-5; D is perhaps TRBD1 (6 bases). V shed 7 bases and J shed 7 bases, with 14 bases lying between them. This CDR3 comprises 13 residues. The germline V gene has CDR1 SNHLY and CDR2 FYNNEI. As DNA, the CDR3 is TGTGCCAGCAAGATGCAGGGGTACCAGCCCCAGCATTTT. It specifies CASKMQGYQPQHF.

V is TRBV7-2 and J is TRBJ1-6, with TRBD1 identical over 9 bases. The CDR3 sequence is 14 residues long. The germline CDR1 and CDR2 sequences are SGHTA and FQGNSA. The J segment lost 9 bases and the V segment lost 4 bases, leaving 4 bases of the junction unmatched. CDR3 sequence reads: CASSSQGAGSPLHF. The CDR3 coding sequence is TGTGCCAGCAGCTCACAGGGGGCAGGTTCACCCCTCCACTTT.

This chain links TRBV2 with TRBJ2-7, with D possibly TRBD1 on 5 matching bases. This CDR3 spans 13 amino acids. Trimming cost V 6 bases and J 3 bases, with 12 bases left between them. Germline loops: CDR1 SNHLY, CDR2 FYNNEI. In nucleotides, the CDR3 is TGTGCCAGCAGGGCCGACAGAAACTACGAGCAGTACGTC. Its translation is CASRADRNYEQYV.

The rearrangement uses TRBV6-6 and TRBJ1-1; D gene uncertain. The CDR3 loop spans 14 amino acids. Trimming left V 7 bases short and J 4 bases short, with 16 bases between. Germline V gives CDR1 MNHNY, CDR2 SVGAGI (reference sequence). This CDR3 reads CASTEARRSTEAFF. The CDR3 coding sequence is TGTGCCAGCACCGAGGCCCGCAGAAGCACTGAAGCTTTCTTT.

CDR3 coding DNA: TGTGCCAGCAGGCCCGGGACACTCAAAGTCGAAGCTTTCTTT. Amino acid sequence: CASRPGTLKVEAFF. This sequence joins TRBV6-5 and TRBJ1-1, with D perhaps TRBD1 (6 bases). V lost 6 bases to trimming and J lost 8 bases, with 19 bases between them. The CDR3 has 14 residues. Germline CDR1 MNHEY, CDR2 SVGAGI.

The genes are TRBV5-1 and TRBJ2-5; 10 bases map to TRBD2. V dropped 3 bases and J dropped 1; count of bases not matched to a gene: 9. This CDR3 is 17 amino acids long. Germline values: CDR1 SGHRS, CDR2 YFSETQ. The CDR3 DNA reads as TGCGCCAGCAGCTCCTCCCCTAGCGGGGGCCTCCAAGAGACCCAGTACTTC. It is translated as CASSSSPSGGLQETQYF.

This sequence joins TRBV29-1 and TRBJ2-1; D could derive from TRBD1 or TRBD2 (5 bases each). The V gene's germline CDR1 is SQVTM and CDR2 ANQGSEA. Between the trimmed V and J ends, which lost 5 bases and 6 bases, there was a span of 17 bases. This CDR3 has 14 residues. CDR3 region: CSVTSGTGGNEQFF. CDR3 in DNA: TGCAGCGTTACTTCCGGGACGGGCGGCAATGAGCAGTTCTTC.

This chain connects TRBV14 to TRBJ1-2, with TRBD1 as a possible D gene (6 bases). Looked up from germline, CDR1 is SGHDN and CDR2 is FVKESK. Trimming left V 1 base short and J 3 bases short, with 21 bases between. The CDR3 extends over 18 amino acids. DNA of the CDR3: TGTGCCAGCAGCCAAGGAAACCCTTCAGACAGGCCGGACTATGGCTACACCTTC. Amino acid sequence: CASSQGNPSDRPDYGYTF.

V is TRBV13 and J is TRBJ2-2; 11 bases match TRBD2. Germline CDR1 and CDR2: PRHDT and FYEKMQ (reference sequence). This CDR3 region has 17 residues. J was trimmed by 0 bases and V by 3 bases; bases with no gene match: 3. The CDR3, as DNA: TGTGCCAGCAGCTTCGTTAGCGGGAGGGCGAACACCGGGGAGCTGTTTTTT. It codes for CASSFVSGRANTGELFF. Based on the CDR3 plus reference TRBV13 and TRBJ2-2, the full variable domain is AAGVIQSPRHLIKEKRETATLKCYPIPRHDTVYWYQQGPGQDPQFLISFYEKMQSDKGSIPDRFSAQQFSDYHSELNMSSLELGDSALYFCASSFVSGRANTGELFFGEGSRLTVL.

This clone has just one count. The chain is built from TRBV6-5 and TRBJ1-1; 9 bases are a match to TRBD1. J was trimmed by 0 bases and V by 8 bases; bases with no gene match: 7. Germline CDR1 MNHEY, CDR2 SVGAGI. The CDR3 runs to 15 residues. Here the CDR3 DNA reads TGTGCCAGCCTAACCGACAGGGGGATGAACACTGAAGCTTTCTTT. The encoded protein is CASLTDRGMNTEAFF.

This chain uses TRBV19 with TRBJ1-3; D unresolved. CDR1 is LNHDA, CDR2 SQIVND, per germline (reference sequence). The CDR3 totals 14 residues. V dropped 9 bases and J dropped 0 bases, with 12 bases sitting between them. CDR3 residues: CASTPRVSGNTIYF. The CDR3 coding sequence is TGTGCCAGCACCCCGCGGGTCTCTGGAAACACCATATATTTT.

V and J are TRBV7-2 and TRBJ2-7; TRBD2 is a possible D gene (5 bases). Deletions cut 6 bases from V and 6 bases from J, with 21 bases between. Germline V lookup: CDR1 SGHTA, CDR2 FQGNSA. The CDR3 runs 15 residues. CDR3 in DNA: TGTGCCAGCAGTTACACAGCCCAGGAGGTTACCGAGCAGTACTTC. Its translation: CASSYTAQEVTEQYF.

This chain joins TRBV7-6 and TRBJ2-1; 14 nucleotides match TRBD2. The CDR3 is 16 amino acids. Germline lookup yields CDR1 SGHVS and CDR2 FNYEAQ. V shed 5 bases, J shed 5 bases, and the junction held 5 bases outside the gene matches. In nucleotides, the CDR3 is TGTGCCAGCAGCCCGCCGGGACTAGCGGGGGACAATGAGCAGTTCTTC. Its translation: CASSPPGLAGDNEQFF. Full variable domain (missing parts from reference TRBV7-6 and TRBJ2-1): GAGVSQSPRYKVTKRGQDVALRCDPISGHVSLYWYRQALGQGPEFLTYFNYEAQQDKSGLPNDRFSAERPEGSISTLTIQRTEQRDSAMYRCASSPPGLAGDNEQFFGPGTRLTVL.

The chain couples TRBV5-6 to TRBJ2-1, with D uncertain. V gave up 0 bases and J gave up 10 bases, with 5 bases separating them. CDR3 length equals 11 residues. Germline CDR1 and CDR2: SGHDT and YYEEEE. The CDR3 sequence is CASSLDREQFF. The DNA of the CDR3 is TGTGCCAGCAGCTTGGATAGGGAGCAGTTCTTC.

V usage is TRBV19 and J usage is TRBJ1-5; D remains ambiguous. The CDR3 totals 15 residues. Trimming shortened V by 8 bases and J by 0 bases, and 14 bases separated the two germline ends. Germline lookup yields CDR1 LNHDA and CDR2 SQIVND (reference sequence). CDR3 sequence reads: CASSPGGSSNQPQHF. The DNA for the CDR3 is TGTGCCAGTTCTCCGGGAGGGAGTAGCAATCAGCCCCAGCATTTT.

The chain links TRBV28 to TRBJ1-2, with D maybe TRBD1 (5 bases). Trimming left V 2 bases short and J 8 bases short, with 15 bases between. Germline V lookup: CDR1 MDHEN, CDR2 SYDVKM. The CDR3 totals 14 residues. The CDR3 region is CASSLVSTALGYTF. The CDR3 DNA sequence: TGTGCCAGCAGTTTAGTATCGACAGCTCTAGGCTACACCTTC.

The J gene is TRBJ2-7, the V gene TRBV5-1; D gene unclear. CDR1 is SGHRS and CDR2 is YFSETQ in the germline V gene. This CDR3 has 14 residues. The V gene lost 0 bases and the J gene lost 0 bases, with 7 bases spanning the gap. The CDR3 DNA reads TGCGCCAGCAGCTTGGTGGGCAGCTCCTACGAGCAGTACGTC. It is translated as CASSLVGSSYEQYV.

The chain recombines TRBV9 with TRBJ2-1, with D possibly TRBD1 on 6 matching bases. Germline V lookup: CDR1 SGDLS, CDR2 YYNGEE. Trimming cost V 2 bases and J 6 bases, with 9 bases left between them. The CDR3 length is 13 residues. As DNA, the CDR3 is TGTGCCAGCAGCGTCGACAGGTTCAATGAGCAGTTCTTC. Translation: CASSVDRFNEQFF.

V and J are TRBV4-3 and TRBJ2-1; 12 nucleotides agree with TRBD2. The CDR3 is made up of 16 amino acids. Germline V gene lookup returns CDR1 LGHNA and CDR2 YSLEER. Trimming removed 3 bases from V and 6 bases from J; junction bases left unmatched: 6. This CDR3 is CASSHGTSGGPNEQFF. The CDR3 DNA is TGCGCCAGCAGCCACGGAACTAGCGGGGGGCCCAATGAGCAGTTCTTC.